This TCR beta chain was identified during a study of blood T cell repertoires in COVID-19. Looked up from germline, CDR1 is LGHDT and CDR2 is YNNKEL (reference sequence). The CDR3 runs to 14 residues. J lost 9 bases, V lost 4 bases, and 7 bases had no gene match. Generated by immunoSEQ multiplex PCR, the TCRdb table keeps only in-frame clones and is missing some. The repertoire holds around 120,000 clones, with approximately 87% as singletons. The sequence was obtained from a woman between 65 and 79 years old with acute or convalescent COVID-19. Sequencing input: peripheral blood. The chain links TRBV3-1 (or the pseudogene TRBV3-2) to TRBJ2-7; 12 nucleotides align to TRBD2. CDR3 nucleotides: TGTGCCAGCAGCCCTATGACTAGCGGGGGAGTGCAGTACTTC. It translates to CASSPMTSGGVQYF.